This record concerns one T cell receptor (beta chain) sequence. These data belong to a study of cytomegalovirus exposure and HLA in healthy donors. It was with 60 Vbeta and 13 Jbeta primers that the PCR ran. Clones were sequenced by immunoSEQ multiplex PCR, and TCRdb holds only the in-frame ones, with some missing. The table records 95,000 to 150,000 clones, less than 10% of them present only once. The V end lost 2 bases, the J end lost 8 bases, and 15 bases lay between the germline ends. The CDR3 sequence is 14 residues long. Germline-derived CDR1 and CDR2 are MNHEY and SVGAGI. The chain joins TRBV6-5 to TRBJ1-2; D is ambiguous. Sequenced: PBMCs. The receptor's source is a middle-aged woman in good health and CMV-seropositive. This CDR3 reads CASSYPGGEVGYTF. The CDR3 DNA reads TGTGCCAGCAGTTACCCGGGTGGTGAGGTCGGCTACACCTTC.